This T cell receptor beta chain was sequenced in a study of T cell responses to AZD1222 COVID-19 vaccine. This CDR3 contains 14 residues. V lost 5 bases and J 1 base, leaving 11 bases between the germline ends. The germline gives CDR1 KGHSH, CDR2 LQKENI. Data came from immunoSEQ multiplex PCR; TCRdb stores just in-frame clones and leaves some out. The sample has 120,000 or so clones; around nine tenths are singletons. V and J are TRBV18 and TRBJ1-1; TRBD1 might be the D (5 bases). The specimen was peripheral blood, collected on day 0 of MenACWY control vaccination. This receptor was obtained from an adult in good health. In DNA form, the CDR3 reads TGTGCCAGCTCATCAGGGATCCAGAACACTGAAGCTTTCTTT. Its protein product is CASSSGIQNTEAFF.